These 13 T cell receptor beta chains were all obtained from the same sample, sequenced in a study of blood T cells in healthy people across ages. PCR was performed a second time for 7 to 11 cycles using a sample-barcoded 5' primer and a J-beta primer mix. Each CDR3 protein gets one entry after TCRdb re-called the 5' RACE reads with MiXCR. The sample has 700,000 to 950,000 distinct CDR3 sequences; 58% are singletons. The sample consisted of blood. These receptors were taken from a man aged 30 to 39 in good health.

The chain couples TRBV6-6 to TRBJ2-5; D might be TRBD2 (6 bases). Germline V gene data show CDR1 as MNHNY and CDR2 as SVGAGI (reference sequence). The CDR3 contains 11 residues. V shed 9 bases and J shed 7 bases, with 12 bases lying between them. The CDR3 DNA reads TGTGCCAGAATCAAGGAGGGGACCCAGTACTTC. Residues: CARIKEGTQYF.

The gene calls are TRBV6-7 and TRBJ1-5; TRBD1 agrees at 7 bases. TRBV6-7 is annotated as an ORF whose role is uncertain. V was clipped by 7 bases and J by 0 bases; unmatched bases: 18. The CDR3 is 19 amino acids. The CDR3 spells CASNSSGTATWDSNQPQHF. DNA for the CDR3: TGTGCCAGCAATTCCTCCGGGACAGCTACTTGGGATAGCAATCAGCCCCAGCATTTT.

J is TRBJ2-1 and V is TRBV24-1; maybe TRBD2 (6 bases). The DNA end is more similar to TRBJ2-7, so the J call may be wrong. The CDR3 is 15 residues long. Per the germline V gene, CDR1 is KGHDR and CDR2 is SFDVKD. The CDR3 DNA is TGTGCCACCAGTGTTGCGGGGAGCTCCTACAATGAGCAGTACTTC. Its translation is CATSVAGSSYNEQYF.

This clonotype came up a few times. This rearrangement joins TRBV5-1 to TRBJ1-4; D gene ambiguous. Trimming removed 0 bases at V and 6 bases at J, with 3 bases between. The CDR3 runs 12 residues. Per germline, CDR1 SGHRS and CDR2 YFSETQ. CDR3 region: CASSLGDEKLFF. CDR3 nucleotide sequence: TGCGCCAGCAGCTTGGGGGATGAAAAACTGTTTTTT. Complete variable domain (other parts from reference TRBV5-1 and TRBJ1-4): KAGVTQTPRYLIKTRGQQVTLSCSPISGHRSVSWYQQTPGQGLQFLFEYFSETQRNKGNFPGRFSGRQFSNSRSEMNVSTLELGDSALYLCASSLGDEKLFFGSGTQLSVL.

The chain carries TRBV20-1 and TRBJ2-1; D is possibly TRBD2 (6 bases). Germline CDR1 DFQATT, CDR2 SNEGSKA (reference sequence). The CDR3 is 13 residues long. The V and J ends lost 7 bases and 0 bases respectively, with 10 bases between them. CDR3 nucleotides: TGCAGTGGGGGGGAGTACTCCTACAATGAGCAGTTCTTC. It codes for CSGGEYSYNEQFF.

The chain joins TRBV6-5 to TRBJ2-7; D is possibly TRBD1 (5 bases). The V and J ends lost 8 bases and 4 bases respectively, with 18 bases between them. CDR1 and CDR2 from the germline V gene are MNHEY and SVGAGI. The CDR3 consists of 14 residues. The CDR3 DNA reads as TGTGCCAGCCGTAAAGGGGTCGATCCATACGAGCAGTACTTC. The encoded protein is CASRKGVDPYEQYF.

V and J are TRBV7-9 and TRBJ1-2; D is unresolved. With 5 bases removed from V and 4 bases from J, the gap between germline ends came to 14 bases. CDR1 and CDR2 from the germline V gene are SEHNR and FQNEAQ (reference sequence). The length of the CDR3 is 14 residues. CDR3 bases: TGTGCCAGCAGCCAACGTCAGCAACCCTATGGCTACACCTTC. Encoded protein: CASSQRQQPYGYTF.

V gene TRBV12-3 or TRBV12-4 combines with J gene TRBJ1-2; D gene uncertain. V was pared by 3 bases and J by 0 bases, with 11 bases between. This CDR3 spans 15 amino acids. The CDR3 region has the DNA TGTGCCAGCAGTTTCGGAGGTAGGCCTAACTATGGCTACACCTTC. Its translation: CASSFGGRPNYGYTF.

The chain has TRBV6-2 or TRBV6-3 and TRBJ2-7; unclear D gene. CDR3 length: 11 amino acids. The germline V gene encodes CDR1 MNHEY and CDR2 SVGEGT. The germline V and J ends were trimmed by 8 bases and 1 base, with 6 bases remaining between them. CDR3 coding DNA: TGTGCCAGCGCGGAGTCCTACGAGCAGTACTTC. Residues: CASAESYEQYF.

CDR3 loop: CSAERGASGRLADTQYF. CDR3 DNA sequence: TGCAGTGCAGAACGAGGGGCTAGCGGGAGGCTCGCAGATACGCAGTATTTT. This chain uses TRBV20-1 with TRBJ2-3; 11 nucleotides align to TRBD2. The CDR3 totals 17 residues. Germline CDR1 and CDR2: DFQATT and SNEGSKA (reference sequence). V lost 6 bases to trimming and J lost 4 bases; unmatched junction nucleotides: 15.

The chain recombines TRBV4-2 with TRBJ2-1, with 9 bases identical to TRBD2. The V and J ends lost 2 bases and 0 bases, in that order; junction bases with no gene match: 14. The CDR3 runs 20 residues. Looked up from germline, CDR1 is LGHNA and CDR2 is YNFKEQ. DNA of the CDR3: TGTGCCAGCAGCCAAAAGGGTGGTAGCGGGGGCCTCAGCTCCTACAATGAGCAGTTCTTC. Translated: CASSQKGGSGGLSSYNEQFF.

The gene calls are TRBV5-1 and TRBJ2-1; D perhaps matches TRBD2 (5 bases). V was pared by 3 bases and J by 4 bases, with 14 bases between. This CDR3 region has 15 residues. CDR1 and CDR2 from the germline V gene are SGHRS and YFSETQ. CDR3 residues: CASSSGGSTYNEQFF. DNA for the CDR3: TGCGCCAGCAGCTCCGGAGGCTCAACATACAATGAGCAGTTCTTC.

The chain is built from TRBV7-2 and TRBJ2-4; D is ambiguous. The DNA end lines up better with TRBJ2-7; the J call may be wrong. Germline CDR1 reads SGHTA; CDR2 reads FQGNSA. This CDR3 region has 14 residues. The CDR3 sequence is CASSLVPQVYEQYF. The CDR3, as DNA: TGTGCCAGCAGCTTAGTCCCCCAGGTCTACGAGCAGTACTTC.